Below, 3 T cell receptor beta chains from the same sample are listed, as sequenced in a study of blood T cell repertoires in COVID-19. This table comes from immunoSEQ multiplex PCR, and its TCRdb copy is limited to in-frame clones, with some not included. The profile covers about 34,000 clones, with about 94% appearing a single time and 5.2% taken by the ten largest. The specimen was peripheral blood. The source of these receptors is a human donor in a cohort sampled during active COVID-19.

CDR3 amino acids: CASSLSPRRGPNTEAFF. In DNA, the CDR3 is TGTGCCAGCAGCTTGTCTCCCCGGCGAGGGCCGAACACTGAAGCTTTCTTT. The chain recombines TRBV5-4 with TRBJ1-1; no clear D gene. Germline lookup yields CDR1 SGHNT and CDR2 YYREEE (reference sequence). Deletions cut 1 base from V and 1 base from J, with 17 bases between. The CDR3 loop spans 17 amino acids.

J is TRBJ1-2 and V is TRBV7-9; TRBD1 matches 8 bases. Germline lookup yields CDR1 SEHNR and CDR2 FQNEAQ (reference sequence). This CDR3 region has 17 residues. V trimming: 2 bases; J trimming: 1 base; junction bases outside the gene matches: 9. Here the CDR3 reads CASSLPHTGGGNYGYTF. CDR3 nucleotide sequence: TGTGCCAGCAGCTTACCCCACACAGGGGGTGGTAACTATGGCTACACCTTC.

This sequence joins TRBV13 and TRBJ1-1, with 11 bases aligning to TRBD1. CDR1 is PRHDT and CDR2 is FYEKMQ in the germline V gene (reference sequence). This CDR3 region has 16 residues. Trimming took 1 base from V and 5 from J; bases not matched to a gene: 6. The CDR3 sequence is CASSLEGTGGRTEAFF. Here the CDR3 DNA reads TGTGCCAGCAGCTTAGAAGGGACAGGGGGGAGAACTGAAGCTTTCTTT.